The subject of this entry is one TCR beta chain. The data belong to a study of siplizumab effects on memory and regulatory T cells. Per individual sample, 100,000 or so TCR templates were assayed. Repertoires were generated with immunoSEQ multiplex PCR, while TCRdb's copy carries only in-frame clones and drops some. The sample has around 86,000 clones, approximately 93% seen once; the top ten hold approximately 0.31%. Germline V gene lookup returns CDR1 LNHDA and CDR2 SQIVND (reference sequence). After removal of 1 base from V and 2 bases from J, the junction contained 1 base not matched to a gene. This CDR3 is 15 amino acids long.

The genes are TRBV19 and TRBJ2-2; 7 nucleotides align to TRBD2. The sequencing input was non-Treg CD4+ T cells sorted from blood. This sequence was found in a human donor in good health. The CDR3 bases are TGTGCCAGTAGTATAGCGGGAGGCAACACCGGGGAGCTGTTTTTT. It yields the protein CASSIAGGNTGELFF.